This TCR beta chain derives from a study of blood T cell repertoires in COVID-19. In the study overall: Spain, Italy and the United States supplied samples that represented acute and convalescent COVID-19. Sources were T cells, B-cell-depleted T cells, or PBMCs; the material itself was cDNA or gDNA.

Original processing notes: Amplification of reference gene primers provided the estimated nucleated cell counts. The method was immunoSEQ multiplex PCR; TCRdb's version includes in-frame clones alone and lacks a portion of them. V, J and clone size derive from that table, while D and trimming were established from the DNA sequence. The sample carries hundreds of thousands of clones, 75% to 90% recorded once. This TCR was recovered from a human donor in a cohort sampled during active COVID-19. The sample comprised peripheral blood.

The chain's CDR3 is CASSRLAGVKDTQYF. Written as DNA, the CDR3 is TGTGCCAGCAGTCGACTAGCGGGAGTGAAAGATACGCAGTATTTT. The J gene is TRBJ2-3, the V gene TRBV6-5, with 12 bases matching TRBD2. Losses at the gene ends were 5 bases for V and 5 bases for J; bases not matched to a gene: 5. The CDR3 consists of 15 residues. Germline V gene data show CDR1 as MNHEY and CDR2 as SVGAGI.